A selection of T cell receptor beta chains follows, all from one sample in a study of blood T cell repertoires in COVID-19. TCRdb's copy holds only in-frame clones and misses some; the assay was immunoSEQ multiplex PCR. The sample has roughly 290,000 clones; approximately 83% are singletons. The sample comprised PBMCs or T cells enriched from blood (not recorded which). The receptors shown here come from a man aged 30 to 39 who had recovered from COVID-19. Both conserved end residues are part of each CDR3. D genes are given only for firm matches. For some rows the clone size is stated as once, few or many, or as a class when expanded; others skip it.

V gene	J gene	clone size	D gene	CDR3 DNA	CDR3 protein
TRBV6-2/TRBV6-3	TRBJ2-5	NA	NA	TGTGCCAGCAGCTTCTGGGGGGATCCACAAGAGACCCAGTACTTC	CASSFWGDPQETQYF
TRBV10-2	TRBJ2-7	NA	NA	TGCGCCAGCAGGACGCAGGGCTACGAGCAGTACTTC	CASRTQGYEQYF
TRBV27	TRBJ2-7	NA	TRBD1	TGTGCCAGCAGTTTATCGACCGGGACAGGGCCATACGAGCAGTACTTC	CASSLSTGTGPYEQYF
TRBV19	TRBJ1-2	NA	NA	TGTGCCAGTAGACCTAGAGGGGCCTACCAGGGGGGCTACACCTTC	CASRPRGAYQGGYTF
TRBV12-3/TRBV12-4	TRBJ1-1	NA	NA	TGTGCCAGCAGGGCGGGGAGGTACACTGAAGCTTTCTTT	CASRAGRYTEAFF
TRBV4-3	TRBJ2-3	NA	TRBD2	TGCGCCAGCAGCCAAGGGGGGGGTTACCGCACAGATACGCAGTATTTT	CASSQGGGYRTDTQYF
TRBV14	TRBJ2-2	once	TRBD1	TGTGCCAGCAGGCTAGCCGGGACAGGAAACACCGGGGAGCTGTTTTTT	CASRLAGTGNTGELFF
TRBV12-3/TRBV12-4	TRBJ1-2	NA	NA	TGTGCCAGCAATTTGGCGGGGGCGCATGGCTACACCTTC	CASNLAGAHGYTF
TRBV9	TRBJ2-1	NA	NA	TGTGCCAGCAGCGGGACAGCTGGGAATGAGCAGTTCTTC	CASSGTAGNEQFF
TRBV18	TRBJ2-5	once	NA	TGTGCCAGCTCACCACCAAACAGGCTCTCAACGGAGACCCAGTACTTC	CASSPPNRLSTETQYF
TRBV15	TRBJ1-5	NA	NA	TGTGCCACCAGCAGAGCCATGCAGCAGCCCCAGCATTTT	CATSRAMQQPQHF
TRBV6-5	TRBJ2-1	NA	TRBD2	TGTGCCAGCATCGAAAGCGGACTAGCGGGGAATGAGCAGTTCTTC	CASIESGLAGNEQFF
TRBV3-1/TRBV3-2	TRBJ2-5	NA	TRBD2	TGTGCCAGCAGACGGACTAGCGGGGGGACAAAAGAGACCCAGTACTTC	CASRRTSGGTKETQYF
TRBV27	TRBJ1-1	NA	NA	TGTGCCAGCACTCAGCCCCTAGTGAACACTGAAGCTTTCTTT	CASTQPLVNTEAFF
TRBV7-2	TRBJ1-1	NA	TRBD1	TGTGCCAGCAGTGCGGACAGGCAGAACACTGAAGCTTTCTTT	CASSADRQNTEAFF
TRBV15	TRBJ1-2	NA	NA	TGTGCCACCAGCAGATCTTATTTGACGGGAGAATATGGCTACACCTTC	CATSRSYLTGEYGYTF
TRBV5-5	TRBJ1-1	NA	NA	TGTGCCAGCAGCTTGGTCTTATCTGAAGCTTTCTTT	CASSLVLSEAFF
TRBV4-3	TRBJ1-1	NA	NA	TGCGCCAGCAGCTTGGACAGTTCGGAGACTGAAGCTTTCTTT	CASSLDSSETEAFF
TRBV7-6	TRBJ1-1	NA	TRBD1	TGTGCCAGCAGCCCAAGAGGGACAGGGACCAGCGAAGCTTTCTTT	CASSPRGTGTSEAFF
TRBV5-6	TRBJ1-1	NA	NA	TGTGCCAGCGAAGACACGGGAGAAGCTTTCTTT	CASEDTGEAFF
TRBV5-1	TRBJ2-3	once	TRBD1	TGCGCCAGCAGCCAAACAGGGGGAAGCACAGATACGCAGTATTTT	CASSQTGGSTDTQYF
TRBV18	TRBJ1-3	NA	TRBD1	TGTGCCAGCTCACTTGGGACAGGGGGCCTAAACTCTGGAAACACCATATATTTT	CASSLGTGGLNSGNTIYF
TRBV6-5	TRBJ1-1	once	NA	TGTGCCAGCAGTTATAAGAGGGTGGCTTTCTTT	CASSYKRVAFF
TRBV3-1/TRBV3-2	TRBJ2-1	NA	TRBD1	TGTGCCAGCAGCGGGACAGGGGTTTACAATGAGCAGTTCTTC	CASSGTGVYNEQFF
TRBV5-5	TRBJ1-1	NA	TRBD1	TGTGCCAGCAGCTTTTACCGACAGGGTACTGAAGCTTTCTTT	CASSFYRQGTEAFF
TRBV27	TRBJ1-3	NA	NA	TGTGCCAGCAGTTTAGTTGGCGGAAACACCATATATTTT	CASSLVGGNTIYF
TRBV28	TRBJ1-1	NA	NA	TGTGCCAGCAGTTCCCGAACCGACAGATACACTGAAGCTTTCTTT	CASSSRTDRYTEAFF
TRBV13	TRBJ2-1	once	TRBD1	TGTGCCAGCAGCTTGGGACAGGGAGTTACAAATGAGCAGTTCTTC	CASSLGQGVTNEQFF
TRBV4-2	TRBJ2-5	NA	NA	TGTGCCAGCAGCCAAGATCGGGGACAACAAGAGACCCAGTACTTC	CASSQDRGQQETQYF
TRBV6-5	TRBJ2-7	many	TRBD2	TGTGCCAGCAGCACCGGCGGGGGGTTAAACGAGCAGTACTTC	CASSTGGGLNEQYF
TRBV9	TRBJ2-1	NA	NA	TGTGCCAGCAGCAACAACCCCCTAACGGGGGGCCCTCACAATGAGCAGTTCTTC	CASSNNPLTGGPHNEQFF
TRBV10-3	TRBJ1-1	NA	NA	TGTGCCATCAGTGAGGGAGGGGAGGTGAACACTGAAGCTTTCTTT	CAISEGGEVNTEAFF
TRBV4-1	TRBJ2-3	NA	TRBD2	TGCGCCAGCAGCCTCCGGACTAGCGGAAACACAGATACGCAGTATTTT	CASSLRTSGNTDTQYF
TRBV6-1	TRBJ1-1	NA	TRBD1	TGTGCCAGCAGTGAATTTCAGGGGGCAAACACTGAAGCTTTCTTT	CASSEFQGANTEAFF
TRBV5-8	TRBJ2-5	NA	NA	TGTGCCAGCCGTTTCGGGAATCAAGAGACCCAGTACTTC	CASRFGNQETQYF
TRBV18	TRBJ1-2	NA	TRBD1	TGTGCCAGCTCACCCCGACAGGGGAACTATGGCTACACCTTC	CASSPRQGNYGYTF
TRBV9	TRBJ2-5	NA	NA	TGTGCCAGCAGCGTAGCCGCAGGGGCAGAGACCCAGTACTTC	CASSVAAGAETQYF
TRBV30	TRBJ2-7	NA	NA	TGTGCCTGGAGTGTAGGCGGAACCTCCTACGAGCAGTACTTC	CAWSVGGTSYEQYF
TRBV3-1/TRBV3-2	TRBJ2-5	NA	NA	TGTGCCAGCAGCCCCCTAACCAGCGAAGGGACCCAGTACTTC	CASSPLTSEGTQYF
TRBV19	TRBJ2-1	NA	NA	TGTGCCAGTAGTCCCCCGCCAGGGGCTTCTAACAATGAGCAGTTCTTC	CASSPPPGASNNEQFF
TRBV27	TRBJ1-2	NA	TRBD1	TGTGCCAGCCGACCAGGTAGCCAGGGGGCCTCTAACTATGGCTACACCTTC	CASRPGSQGASNYGYTF
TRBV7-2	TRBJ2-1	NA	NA	TGTGCCAGCAGCTTAGCAGGGGCCTACAATGAGCAGTTCTTC	CASSLAGAYNEQFF
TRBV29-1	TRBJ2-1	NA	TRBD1	TGCAGCGTTGAGAACAGGGGTAATACGGATGAGCAGTTCTTC	CSVENRGNTDEQFF
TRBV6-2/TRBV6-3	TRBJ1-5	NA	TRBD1	TGTGCCAGCAGTCAATATTCCGGGACAGGGGATCAGCCCCAGCATTTT	CASSQYSGTGDQPQHF
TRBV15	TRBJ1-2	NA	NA	TGTGCCACCAGCAGAGATCGAGGGCTGATTAACTATGGCTACACCTTC	CATSRDRGLINYGYTF
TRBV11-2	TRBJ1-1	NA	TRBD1	TGTGCCAGCAGGTTTACAGGGGGCGCTGATGGCACTGAAGCTTTCTTT	CASRFTGGADGTEAFF
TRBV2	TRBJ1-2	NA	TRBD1	TGTGCCAGCAGGGGACAGGGGTTATACTATGGCTACACCTTC	CASRGQGLYYGYTF
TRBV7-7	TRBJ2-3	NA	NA	TGTGCTAGCAGCCGTGGGGGGGCACTGAGGGCAGATACGCAGTATTTT	CASSRGGALRADTQYF
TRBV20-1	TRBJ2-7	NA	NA	TGCAGTGTGCAGGGAGGCTACGAGCAGTACTTC	CSVQGGYEQYF
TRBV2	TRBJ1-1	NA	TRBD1	TGTGCCAGCAGTGACAGGGGGGACACTGAAGCTTTCTTT	CASSDRGDTEAFF